This T cell receptor (beta chain) derives from a study of OX40 agonist ivuxolimab in advanced cancers. Study summary: Participants averaged roughly 57 years of age (range roughly 23 to 90) and were approximately 81% male.

Study-level findings and limits: Also showing low normalized T-cell clonal expansion were some of the nonresponders. Among T cells, CD8+ cells averaged more expanded clones than CD4+ cells.

Concerning this clone itself: The antigen remains undetermined.

CDR3 length equals 14 residues. Looked up from germline, CDR1 is SGHAT and CDR2 is FQNNGV. The trim removed 6 bases at V and 6 bases at J, leaving 10 bases unmatched. Assay: immunoSEQ multiplex PCR; the TCRdb copy retains only in-frame clones and omits some. Among approximately 100,000 clones, 70% to 90% were seen once, and the ten largest hold approximately 0.8%. The sample was CD4+ or CD8+ T cells sorted from blood, taken in a trial of the OX40 agonist ivuxolimab. V usage is TRBV11-2 and J usage is TRBJ2-5; 7 bases match TRBD1. The receptor was derived from an adult with an advanced solid tumor such as melanoma, head and neck, liver or kidney cancer. The CDR3 spells CASRPTGLVKTQYF. As DNA, the CDR3 is TGTGCCAGCAGGCCGACAGGGCTGGTCAAGACCCAGTACTTC.